This record looks at one TCR beta chain sequence and its context. Its antigen remains unidentified. The CDR3 extends over 15 amino acids. Looked up from germline, CDR1 is LNHDA and CDR2 is SQIVND (reference sequence). The junction had 9 bases not matched to a gene; V was cut back by 2 bases and J by 7 bases. This PCR relied on a set of 60 Vbeta primers and 13 Jbeta primers. Sequenced by immunoSEQ multiplex PCR; TCRdb stores in-frame clones only, minus some. The sample lists under 150,000 clones; around 83% were seen once. The data were taken from a study of cytomegalovirus exposure and HLA in healthy donors. Healthy people donating bone marrow made up the donors. General study findings and limits: Common viral pathogens seemed, in a later analysis, to connect with several of the most significant clusters. Three CMV-associated chains proved CMV antigen-specific in vitro.

The sequence was collected from a man in his fifties or sixties in good health and CMV-seronegative. Sequenced: PBMCs. The J gene is TRBJ1-1, the V gene TRBV19; 8 positions agree with TRBD1. The CDR3 DNA sequence: TGTGCCAGTAGTATACGCCCCGGACAGGGTGGTGAAGCTTTCTTT. As protein: CASSIRPGQGGEAFF.